This TCR beta chain was sequenced during a study of cytomegalovirus exposure and HLA in healthy donors. Germline CDR1 reads SGHRS; CDR2 reads YFSETQ. V was clipped by 0 bases and J by 5 bases, with 17 bases between them. This CDR3 region has 17 residues. Findings and caveats of the study: The authors confirmed in vitro that a few CMV-associated chains were specific for CMV antigens. Only CMV serostatus was available as immune exposure information.

Turning to this clone: What it binds is unknown.

The PCR ran on 60 Vbeta and 13 Jbeta primers. Clones were read by immunoSEQ multiplex PCR, and TCRdb kept only the in-frame ones, dropping some. In the table there are 130,000 or so clones, over 75% of which are singletons. The chain combines TRBV5-1 with TRBJ2-2; perhaps TRBD1 as D (6 bases). The source material was PBMCs. The TCR originated in a young man in good health and CMV-seronegative. The CDR3 reads CASSLGQDMGGTGELFF. The CDR3 nucleotides are TGCGCCAGCAGCTTGGGACAGGACATGGGTGGGACCGGGGAGCTGTTTTTT.